This is a list of T cell receptor beta chains from one sample in a study of patients and donors after allogeneic stem cell transplantation. A single record per CDR3 protein comes from TCRdb applying MiXCR to the RT-PCR reads. Among about 200,000 distinct CDR3 sequences listed, around two fifths were seen once. The specimen was blood, either unsorted or a sorted T cell fraction (not recorded which). These receptors were taken from a human donor who was either an allogeneic HSCT recipient or a stem cell or donor lymphocyte infusion donor (not recorded which). It is not recorded whose cells these are; they may come from a transplant donor. The CDR3 runs from the conserved cysteine through the conserved F or W. D genes are given only for firm matches. Expanded clones get a size class; other rows say once, few or many, or leave the size out.

v_call	j_call	cdr3_length	clone_size	d_call	cdr3_aa	cdr3_nt
TRBV12-3/TRBV12-4	TRBJ2-3	18	NA	TRBD2	CASSALRGSRGVTDTQYF	TGTGCCAGCAGTGCCCTCCGGGGTTCGCGGGGGGTCACAGATACGCAGTATTTT
TRBV2	TRBJ1-2	13	NA	NA	CASSEKGGYGYTF	TGTGCCAGCAGTGAGAAGGGCGGCTATGGCTACACCTTC
TRBV29-1	TRBJ2-2	14	NA	NA	CSVGTPHDIGELFF	TGCAGCGTTGGGACTCCCCACGACATCGGGGAGCTGTTTTTT
TRBV27	TRBJ1-3	15	few	TRBD1	CASSLNRGSGNTIYF	TGTGCCAGCAGTTTGAACAGGGGGTCTGGAAACACCATATATTTT
TRBV29-1	TRBJ2-3	17	once	TRBD2	CSVVVGGLASVRDTQYF	TGCAGCGTTGTAGTAGGCGGACTAGCGTCCGTGAGGGATACGCAGTATTTT
TRBV28	TRBJ2-7	14	few	TRBD2	CASRGLAVPYEQYF	TGTGCCAGCAGAGGACTAGCGGTTCCCTACGAGCAGTACTTC
TRBV7-9	TRBJ2-5	12	once	NA	CASSWYQETQYF	TGTGCCAGCAGCTGGTACCAAGAGACCCAGTACTTC
TRBV6-2/TRBV6-3	TRBJ1-2	14	few	NA	CASSYYGQPDGYTF	TGTGCCAGCAGTTACTATGGACAGCCTGATGGCTACACCTTC
TRBV6-2/TRBV6-3	TRBJ2-6	17	once	TRBD1	CASSYPTGESGANVLTF	TGTGCCAGCAGTTACCCGACAGGGGAATCTGGGGCCAACGTCCTGACTTTC
TRBV29-1	TRBJ1-1	12	few	NA	CSVEGLYTEAFF	TGCAGCGTTGAAGGGCTTTACACTGAAGCTTTCTTT
TRBV6-5	TRBJ2-1	14	NA	NA	CASSVLGGHNEQFF	TGTGCCAGCAGCGTACTTGGTGGCCACAATGAGCAGTTCTTC
TRBV29-1	TRBJ2-7	16	NA	NA	CSVPTEEAGNSYEQYF	TGCAGCGTTCCCACCGAGGAGGCGGGAAATTCCTACGAGCAGTACTTC
TRBV28	TRBJ2-4	18	NA	NA	CASSLGRFWVVVKNIQYF	TGTGCCAGCAGTTTGGGCAGGTTTTGGGTTGTGGTCAAAAACATTCAGTACTTC
TRBV7-2	TRBJ2-1	15	few	TRBD1	CASSLVLRGNNEQFF	TGTGCCAGCAGCTTAGTCCTCAGGGGGAACAATGAGCAGTTCTTC
TRBV3-1	TRBJ2-7	16	NA	NA	CASSQDGTWGSYEQYF	TGTGCCAGCAGCCAAGATGGGACATGGGGCTCCTACGAGCAGTACTTC
TRBV6-2/TRBV6-3	TRBJ2-7	12	few	NA	CASKNTSYEQYF	TGTGCCAGCAAAAACACCTCCTACGAGCAGTACTTC
TRBV15	TRBJ2-1	14	many	TRBD2	CATSREGLAEVQFF	TGTGCCACCAGCAGAGAGGGACTAGCTGAAGTTCAGTTCTTC
TRBV7-9	TRBJ2-5	17	few	TRBD1	CASSLWWWEQGQETQYF	TGTGCCAGCAGCTTATGGTGGTGGGAACAGGGGCAAGAGACCCAGTACTTC
TRBV4-3	TRBJ1-3	17	few	NA	CASSQDEVSDSGNTIYF	TGCGCCAGCAGCCAAGATGAGGTCTCAGATAGCGGAAACACCATATATTTT
TRBV24-1	TRBJ2-1	13	NA	NA	CATSPSSYNEQFF	TGTGCCACCAGTCCGTCCTCCTACAATGAGCAGTTCTTC
TRBV7-9	TRBJ2-5	12	NA	NA	CASLREQETQYF	TGTGCCAGCCTCAGGGAGCAAGAGACCCAGTACTTC
TRBV2	TRBJ1-6	13	NA	NA	CASRGQLNSPLHF	TGTGCCAGCAGGGGGCAGCTAAATTCACCCCTCCACTTT
TRBV7-9	TRBJ2-7	16	NA	TRBD2	CASSSTTSGKAYEQYF	TGTGCCAGCAGCTCAACGACTAGCGGAAAGGCCTACGAGCAGTACTTC
TRBV7-9	TRBJ1-6	16	NA	TRBD1	CASSYPTGQGNSPLHF	TGTGCCAGCAGCTACCCAACCGGACAGGGTAATTCACCCCTCCACTTT
TRBV7-9	TRBJ2-1	15	NA	NA	CASSAGGSSYNEQFF	TGTGCCAGCAGCGCCGGAGGGAGCTCCTACAATGAGCAGTTCTTC
TRBV7-6	TRBJ2-7	15	NA	TRBD2	CASSLAAGNKYEQYF	TGTGCCAGCAGCTTAGCAGCGGGAAATAAGTACGAGCAGTACTTC
TRBV27	TRBJ1-1	14	NA	NA	CASSLRRGNTEAFF	TGTGCCAGCAGTCTTAGACGGGGGAACACTGAAGCTTTCTTT
TRBV5-1	TRBJ2-4	13	NA	TRBD1	CASSGDRVNIQYF	TGCGCCAGCAGCGGAGACAGGGTGAACATTCAGTACTTC
TRBV10-3	TRBJ2-1	17	NA	NA	CAISESWRRVRDNEQFF	TGTGCCATCAGTGAGTCGTGGCGGCGCGTGAGAGACAATGAGCAGTTCTTC
TRBV12-3/TRBV12-4	TRBJ2-5	14	NA	TRBD2	CASSLVTSAETQYF	TGTGCCAGCAGTCTCGTGACTAGCGCCGAGACCCAGTACTTC
TRBV10-3	TRBJ1-2	14	NA	NA	CAISESTLIYGYTF	TGTGCCATCAGTGAGTCGACGCTCATCTATGGCTACACCTTC
TRBV28	TRBJ2-1	16	NA	TRBD2	CASSFGGLGSHNEQFF	TGTGCCAGCAGTTTCGGGGGACTAGGTTCGCACAATGAGCAGTTCTTC
TRBV15	TRBJ1-1	15	NA	TRBD1	CATSRDRVLNTEAFF	TGTGCCACCAGCAGGGACAGGGTTCTGAACACTGAAGCTTTCTTT
TRBV25-1	TRBJ2-1	14	few	NA	CASSAWTEMNEQFF	TGTGCCAGCAGTGCCTGGACAGAGATGAATGAGCAGTTCTTC
TRBV25-1	TRBJ1-4	15	many	NA	CASSDPRVPNEKLFF	TGTGCCAGCAGCGATCCGAGGGTTCCTAATGAAAAACTGTTTTTT
TRBV27	TRBJ1-1	14	few	NA	CASSLWAEDTEAFF	TGTGCCAGCAGTTTGTGGGCAGAGGACACTGAAGCTTTCTTT
TRBV15	TRBJ2-2	16	few	NA	CATSLTGAAHTGELFF	TGTGCCACCAGTCTCACCGGGGCCGCACACACCGGGGAGCTGTTTTTT
TRBV5-1	TRBJ2-1	16	NA	TRBD2	CASSLVLAGEKNEQFF	TGCGCCAGCAGCTTGGTTCTAGCGGGAGAGAAGAATGAGCAGTTCTTC
TRBV4-3	TRBJ2-3	16	NA	NA	CASGSGDPGVTDTQYF	TGCGCCAGCGGATCAGGGGATCCTGGGGTCACAGATACGCAGTATTTT
TRBV10-3	TRBJ2-1	15	few	NA	CAISDFGPLSNEQFF	TGTGCCATCAGTGACTTCGGGCCCCTAAGTAATGAGCAGTTCTTC
TRBV28	TRBJ2-6	14	NA	NA	CASTVGLGANVLTF	TGTGCCAGCACCGTAGGACTCGGGGCCAACGTCCTGACTTTC
TRBV18	TRBJ2-7	12	NA	NA	CASSLWAGEQYF	TGTGCCAGCTCACTTTGGGCTGGCGAGCAGTACTTC
TRBV15	TRBJ1-1	16	NA	TRBD1	CATSRPWDRSPIEAFF	TGTGCCACCAGCAGACCCTGGGACAGGAGCCCGATTGAAGCTTTCTTT
TRBV29-1	TRBJ2-3	12	few	TRBD1	CSVRTGPDTQYF	TGCAGCGTTCGGACAGGGCCAGATACGCAGTATTTT
TRBV4-2	TRBJ2-1	18	NA	TRBD2	CASSQDEFGGRYFNEQFF	TGTGCCAGCAGCCAAGATGAATTTGGCGGGAGGTACTTCAATGAGCAGTTCTTC
TRBV6-5	TRBJ1-1	14	NA	NA	CASRTDGGRTEAFF	TGTGCCAGCAGAACGGACGGGGGGCGGACTGAAGCTTTCTTT
TRBV4-2	TRBJ1-1	16	NA	NA	CASSQVIDFEDTEAFF	TGTGCCAGCAGCCAAGTCATCGACTTCGAGGACACTGAAGCTTTCTTT
TRBV30	TRBJ2-2	12	NA	NA	CAWTFYTGELFF	TGTGCCTGGACCTTTTACACCGGGGAGCTGTTTTTT
TRBV20-1	TRBJ1-1	15	few	TRBD1	CSASSFRTGDTKAFF	TGCAGTGCTAGCAGCTTTAGGACAGGCGATACGAAAGCTTTCTTT
TRBV9	TRBJ2-1	14	NA	NA	CASSVTRADNEQFF	TGTGCCAGCAGCGTAACGAGGGCCGACAATGAGCAGTTCTTC
TRBV27	TRBJ1-5	8	few	NA	CASSFKHF	TGTGCCAGCAGTTTCAAGCATTTT
TRBV4-3	TRBJ1-4	17	NA	TRBD1	CASSQSWTGRGREKLFF	TGCGCCAGCAGCCAATCGTGGACAGGGAGGGGGCGAGAAAAACTGTTTTTT
TRBV9	TRBJ2-3	12	NA	NA	CASSVGSDTQYF	TGTGCCAGCAGCGTAGGGTCAGATACGCAGTATTTT
TRBV7-6	TRBJ1-1	15	NA	NA	CASSPRGGLNTEAFF	TGTGCCAGCAGCCCCCGGGGAGGATTGAACACTGAAGCTTTCTTT
TRBV4-2	TRBJ2-3	18	few	TRBD2	CASSQVAAGAGGTDTQYF	TGTGCCAGCAGCCAAGTTGCAGCGGGAGCGGGCGGCACAGATACGCAGTATTTT